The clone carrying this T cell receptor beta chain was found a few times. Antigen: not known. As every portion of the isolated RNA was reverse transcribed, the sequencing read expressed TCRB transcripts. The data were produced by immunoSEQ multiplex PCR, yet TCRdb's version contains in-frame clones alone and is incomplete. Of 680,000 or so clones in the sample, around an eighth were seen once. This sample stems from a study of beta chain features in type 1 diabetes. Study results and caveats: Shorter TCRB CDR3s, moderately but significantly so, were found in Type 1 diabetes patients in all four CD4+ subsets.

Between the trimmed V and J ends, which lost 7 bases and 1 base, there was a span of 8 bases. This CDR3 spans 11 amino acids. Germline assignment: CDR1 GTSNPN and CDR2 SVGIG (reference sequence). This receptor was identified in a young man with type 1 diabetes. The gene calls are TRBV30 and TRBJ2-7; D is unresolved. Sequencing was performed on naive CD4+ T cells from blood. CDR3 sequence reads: CAFSNSYEQYF. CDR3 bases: TGTGCCTTCTCTAATTCCTACGAGCAGTACTTC.